This passage covers 23 T cell receptor beta chains from one sample sequenced in a study of CD8 T cells in Susac syndrome. Roughly 0.5 to 1 ug RNA was reverse transcribed with random hexamers. A single record per CDR3 protein comes from TCRdb applying MiXCR to the immunoSEQ multiplex PCR reads. The table shows about 140,000 distinct CDR3 sequences, with just under 95% occurring only once. Material for sequencing was CD4+ T cells from PBMCs. The receptors come from a human donor with Susac syndrome.

The chain joins TRBV30 to TRBJ1-2; 8 positions agree with TRBD1. The CDR3 is made up of 15 amino acids. Germline trimming cut 4 bases from V and 3 bases from J; bases unmatched to any gene: 10. From germline, CDR1 is GTSNPN and CDR2 SVGIG (reference sequence). The CDR3 region has the DNA TGTGCCTGGATCGGGCAGGGGGCCTCATACTATGGCTACACCTTC. The encoded protein is CAWIGQGASYYGYTF.

This chain joins TRBV29-1 and TRBJ2-1, with 8 bases matching TRBD1. V shed 2 bases, J shed 6 bases, and the junction held 3 bases outside the gene matches. This CDR3 has 13 amino acids. Germline lookup yields CDR1 SQVTM and CDR2 ANQGSEA. CDR3 region: CSVERQGRNEQFF. CDR3 nucleotide sequence: TGCAGCGTTGAAAGACAGGGGCGCAATGAGCAGTTCTTC.

J is TRBJ1-1 and V is TRBV4-2; D remains ambiguous. The germline CDR1 and CDR2 sequences are LGHNA and YNFKEQ. Trimming pared 0 bases from V and 0 bases from J, leaving 5 bases between. The CDR3 is 14 amino acids. The CDR3 DNA is TGTGCCAGCAGCCAAGAACACTTGAACACTGAAGCTTTCTTT. Protein product: CASSQEHLNTEAFF.

For this clonotype: The junction departs from the called germline gene at one end, perhaps through a read error. V usage is TRBV4-2 and J usage is TRBJ1-4; D gene uncertain. The germline gives CDR1 LGHNA, CDR2 YNFKEQ. The CDR3 is 13 amino acids. CDR3 protein: CASNQGNGPGLFF. The DNA of the CDR3 is TGTGCCAGCAACCAAGGGAATGGCCCGGGGCTGTTTTTT.

The rearrangement uses TRBV20-1 and TRBJ1-5; 8 nucleotides line up with TRBD1. CDR3 length: 16 residues. V was clipped by 0 bases and J by 5 bases; unmatched bases: 9. Germline V gene lookup returns CDR1 DFQATT and CDR2 SNEGSKA (reference sequence). CDR3 amino acids: CSARDTRTGSYQPQHF. The DNA for the CDR3 is TGCAGTGCTAGAGATACCCGGACAGGGTCTTATCAGCCCCAGCATTTT.

This chain uses TRBV10-3 with TRBJ2-7; D is perhaps TRBD2 (6 bases). Germline V gene lookup returns CDR1 ENHRY and CDR2 SYGVKD. The V end lost 10 bases, the J end lost 4 bases, and 14 bases lay between the germline ends. CDR3 size: 12 residues. CDR3 residues: CATSTGVYEQYF. DNA of the CDR3: TGTGCCACCTCGACGGGGGTTTACGAGCAGTACTTC.

The genes are TRBV18 and TRBJ1-5, with unresolved D. The CDR3 extends over 13 amino acids. Germline V gene data show CDR1 as KGHSH and CDR2 as LQKENI. V was trimmed by 1 base and J by 5 bases, leaving 6 bases between them. CDR3 sequence reads: CASSPHTDQPQHF. CDR3 nucleotide sequence: TGTGCCAGCTCACCACATACGGATCAGCCCCAGCATTTT. Full variable domain (remainder filled in from reference TRBV18 and TRBJ1-5): NAGVMQNPRHLVRRRGQEARLRCSPMKGHSHVYWYRQLPEEGLKFMVYLQKENIIDESGMPKERFSAEFPKEGPSILRIQQVVRGDSAAYFCASSPHTDQPQHFGDGTRLSIL.

The rearrangement links TRBV19 to TRBJ1-1; D possibly corresponds to TRBD1 (6 bases). Germline CDR1 is LNHDA and CDR2 is SQIVND (reference sequence). The CDR3 runs 15 residues. Trimming removed 5 bases from V and 1 base from J, with 14 bases in between. The CDR3 sequence: CASSSAGTSNTEAFF. Here the CDR3 DNA reads TGTGCCAGTAGTTCTGCCGGGACATCGAACACTGAAGCTTTCTTT.

The chain couples TRBV5-1 to TRBJ2-2; TRBD1 agrees at 9 bases. Unmatched junction bases numbered 1, after V lost 3 bases and J lost 1 base. This CDR3 has 15 residues. Germline CDR1 is SGHRS and CDR2 is YFSETQ. The CDR3 nucleotides are TGCGCCAGCAGCTGGACAGGGGAGAACACCGGGGAGCTGTTTTTT. Translating gives CASSWTGENTGELFF.

J is TRBJ2-5 and V is TRBV24-1; 7 nucleotides agree with TRBD1. The J segment lost 4 bases and the V segment lost 3 bases, leaving 4 bases of the junction unmatched. The germline gives CDR1 KGHDR, CDR2 SFDVKD. The CDR3 has 14 residues. The CDR3 protein is CATSDPGTAETQYF. As DNA, the CDR3 is TGTGCCACCAGTGATCCCGGGACAGCAGAGACCCAGTACTTC.

The chain joins TRBV29-1 to TRBJ2-5; D not certain. There are 11 residues in the CDR3. Per the germline V gene, CDR1 is SQVTM and CDR2 is ANQGSEA. V was shortened by 3 bases and J by 5 bases, with 7 bases between the two germline ends. Written as DNA, the CDR3 is TGCAGCGTTGAGTCGGAGGAGACCCAGTACTTC. Translated, it gives CSVESEETQYF.

This chain joins TRBV20-1 and TRBJ2-7; D is unresolved. This CDR3 spans 10 amino acids. Germline assignment: CDR1 DFQATT and CDR2 SNEGSKA (reference sequence). With 6 bases removed from V and 3 bases from J, the gap between germline ends came to 6 bases. The CDR3 region has the DNA TGCAGTGCCATGATCTACGAGCAGTACTTC. Encoded protein: CSAMIYEQYF.

This chain joins TRBV4-3 and TRBJ2-1, with TRBD2 identical over 7 bases. After removal of 3 bases from V and 7 bases from J, the junction contained 6 bases not matched to a gene. The CDR3 extends over 14 amino acids. The germline V gene encodes CDR1 LGHNA and CDR2 YSLEER. The CDR3 spells CASSHREAGNEQFF. CDR3 in DNA: TGCGCCAGCAGCCATCGGGAGGCGGGGAATGAGCAGTTCTTC.

The chain is built from TRBV20-1 and TRBJ2-3, with 8 nucleotides matching TRBD2. The CDR3 runs 14 residues. Trimming cost V 1 base and J 5 bases; bases outside gene matches: 5. Germline CDR1 DFQATT, CDR2 SNEGSKA (reference sequence). CDR3 in amino acids: CSARARAGVDTQYF. CDR3 bases: TGCAGTGCTAGAGCGCGAGCGGGGGTAGATACGCAGTATTTT.

The genes are TRBV7-3 and TRBJ2-5; no definite D call. The germline V and J ends were trimmed by 3 bases and 2 bases, with 7 bases remaining between them. The germline CDR1 and CDR2 sequences are SGHTA and FQGTGA. The CDR3 is 13 amino acids. The chain's CDR3 is CASSFNPQETQYF. The CDR3 DNA is TGTGCCAGCAGCTTTAATCCTCAAGAGACCCAGTACTTC.

The chain employs TRBV5-1 and TRBJ2-5; 7 bases align to TRBD1. V lost 3 bases, J lost 5 bases, and 4 bases stayed unmatched. CDR3 size: 13 residues. Germline CDR1 reads SGHRS; CDR2 reads YFSETQ. Here the CDR3 DNA reads TGCGCCAGCAGCTCGACAGGGCGGGAGACCCAGTACTTC. This codes for CASSSTGRETQYF.

V and J are TRBV20-1 and TRBJ1-1; D gene unclear. Trimming cost V 4 bases and J 3 bases, with 3 bases left between them. From germline, CDR1 is DFQATT and CDR2 SNEGSKA (reference sequence). CDR3 length equals 10 residues. The CDR3 DNA follows: TGCAGTGCTAAAGACACTGAAGCTTTCTTT. It translates to CSAKDTEAFF.

V and J are TRBV29-1 and TRBJ1-1; D unclear. Trimming left V 1 base short and J 1 base short, with 7 bases between. The CDR3 extends over 13 amino acids. CDR1 and CDR2 from the germline V gene are SQVTM and ANQGSEA. This chain's CDR3 is CSVEGQANTEAFF. CDR3 nucleotides: TGCAGCGTTGAAGGGCAGGCGAACACTGAAGCTTTCTTT.

The rearrangement uses TRBV25-1 and TRBJ2-7, with 8 bases that match TRBD2. The CDR3 has 14 residues. The germline gives CDR1 MGHDK, CDR2 SYGVNS. The J segment lost 4 bases and the V segment lost 6 bases, leaving 8 bases of the junction unmatched. CDR3 nucleotides: TGTGCCAGCAGCATGAGCGGGAGTAAATACGAGCAGTACTTC. It is translated as CASSMSGSKYEQYF.

V gene TRBV28 combines with J gene TRBJ2-5; TRBD2 matches 15 bases. V gave up 6 bases and J gave up 2 bases; unmatched junction bases: 10. Germline-derived CDR1 and CDR2 are MDHEN and SYDVKM. The CDR3 extends over 18 amino acids. The DNA for the CDR3 is TGTGCCAGCAGCCCCTGGACTAGCGGGGGGGTTCTTCAAGAGACCCAGTACTTC. Protein product: CASSPWTSGGVLQETQYF.

V gene TRBV28 combines with J gene TRBJ2-7; D may be TRBD1 or TRBD2 (5 bases each). V lost 5 bases, J lost 7 bases, and 21 bases lay in between. Germline V gene data show CDR1 as MDHEN and CDR2 as SYDVKM. The CDR3 has 15 amino acids. CDR3 protein: CASSPRLSRSGEQYF. The CDR3 DNA follows: TGTGCCAGCAGTCCTCGACTAAGCCGTTCAGGGGAGCAGTACTTC.

As DNA, the CDR3 is TGCGCCAGCCCCCGGACGGGACGGAAAATTCTTAACTCTGGGGCCAACGTCCTGACTTTC. It is translated as CASPRTGRKILNSGANVLTF. The chain links TRBV23-1 to TRBJ2-6, with D perhaps matching TRBD1 or TRBD2 (5 bases each). TRBV23-1 is given ORF status, its function remaining uncertain. CDR3 length: 20 residues. The germline V and J ends were trimmed by 8 bases and 0 bases, with 26 bases remaining between them.

This chain uses TRBV11-2 with TRBJ2-3; 8 positions agree with TRBD2. Germline V gives CDR1 SGHAT, CDR2 FQNNGV. V lost 5 bases to trimming and J lost 5 bases; unmatched junction nucleotides: 9. CDR3 length equals 15 residues. CDR3 sequence reads: CASSTRAGVVDTQYF. The DNA for the CDR3 is TGTGCCAGCAGCACACGAGCGGGAGTGGTAGATACGCAGTATTTT.